This is a list of T cell receptor beta chains from one sample in a study of shared clonotypes between healthy human individuals. Produced via immunoSEQ multiplex PCR; TCRdb's table is partial and in-frame only. The table includes about 2.3 million clones, under 95% detected once. Sequenced input: naive CD4+ T cells from PBMCs. The receptors were sampled from a man aged 18 to 29 in good health. Some clones in this sample may be carry-over from other donors' samples. CDR3s leave out the opening cysteine and the closing phenylalanine or tryptophan.

V gene	J gene	CDR3 protein
TRBV5-4	TRBJ2-2	ASSFPSGRAYTGELF
TRBV5-4	TRBJ2-3	ASSSASDSTDTQY
TRBV5-1	TRBJ2-1	ASSLLASYANEQF
TRBV5-1	TRBJ2-7	ASSQQGNYEQY
TRBV5-4	TRBJ2-5	ASSLIAGGKETQY
TRBV11-3	TRBJ2-2	ASTLGAGNTGELF
TRBV6-5	TRBJ1-2	ASSYGQAYGYT
TRBV28	TRBJ1-2	ASSSGGGNNYGYT
TRBV5-1	TRBJ2-5	ASYSSGRGQETQY
TRBV5-1	TRBJ2-5	ASSLGVAGGETQY
TRBV5-1	TRBJ2-7	ASSLAQPSYEQY
TRBV19	TRBJ1-5	ARGQGGNQPQH
TRBV6-5	TRBJ1-6	ASSYGSRTGGSPLH
TRBV6-5	TRBJ2-7	ASRTTRDHSYEQY
TRBV27	TRBJ2-7	ASSPYDKTGSEQY
TRBV28	TRBJ1-4	ASFSPNEKLF
TRBV6-5	TRBJ1-1	ASSYSSGQQNTEAF
TRBV7-9	TRBJ1-4	ASSPTGRDEKLF
TRBV11-2	TRBJ2-7	ASSLLGGKFSTYEQY
TRBV28	TRBJ1-4	ASSSTRTGGPNEKLF
TRBV7-9	TRBJ1-1	ASSLAEGTEAF
TRBV5-8	TRBJ2-3	ASSLGVGMRTDTQY
TRBV18	TRBJ1-2	ASSQGRVGNYGYT
TRBV15	TRBJ1-1	ATSLEGGALQETGVNTEAF
TRBV6-5	TRBJ1-1	ASSYSPTVMAF
TRBV14	TRBJ1-2	ASSHAGRLGYT
TRBV19	TRBJ2-7	ASRGGSLYEQY
TRBV9	TRBJ1-2	ASSVDLGANYGYT